The rows below give T cell receptor beta chains drawn from one sample of a study. Each CDR3 protein is one row after TCRdb ran MiXCR on the 5' RACE reads. Of about 64,000 distinct CDR3 sequences listed, roughly 23% are singletons. The material sequenced was memory CD4+ T cells sorted from a lymph node. The receptors stem from a female donor with breast cancer. The CDR3 runs from the conserved cysteine through the conserved F or W. Fields, in order: clone size, J gene, D gene, V gene, CDR3 protein, CDR3 DNA. The D gene is left open where the match is weak. Clone size is stated in some rows and not others, as once, few, many or a class when expanded.

abundance: .; j_gene: TRBJ1-4; d_gene: .; v_gene: TRBV4-1; CDR3aa: CASSQDPGDGNEKLFF; CDR3nt: TGCGCCAGCAGCCAAGATCCGGGGGACGGTAATGAAAAACTGTTTTTT
abundance: few; j_gene: TRBJ2-5; d_gene: .; v_gene: TRBV6-5; CDR3aa: CASSPLVGTQYF; CDR3nt: TGTGCCAGCAGTCCCCTAGTGGGGACCCAGTACTTC
abundance: few; j_gene: TRBJ1-2; d_gene: .; v_gene: TRBV6-5; CDR3aa: CASMGGDYGYTF; CDR3nt: TGTGCCAGCATGGGGGGTGACTATGGCTACACCTTC
abundance: many; j_gene: TRBJ1-3; d_gene: .; v_gene: TRBV5-1; CDR3aa: CASSLMPQNTIYF; CDR3nt: TGCGCCAGCAGCTTGATGCCTCAAAACACCATATATTTT
abundance: few; j_gene: TRBJ2-7; d_gene: TRBD1; v_gene: TRBV5-1; CDR3aa: CASSPGQGEIYEQYF; CDR3nt: TGCGCCAGCAGCCCCGGACAGGGTGAGATCTACGAGCAGTACTTC
abundance: few; j_gene: TRBJ2-2; d_gene: .; v_gene: TRBV6-6; CDR3aa: CASSYPPGGATGELFF; CDR3nt: TGTGCCAGCAGTTACCCCCCAGGGGGGGCCACCGGGGAGCTGTTTTTT
abundance: .; j_gene: TRBJ1-3; d_gene: .; v_gene: TRBV20-1; CDR3aa: CSARDRDRGNTIYF; CDR3nt: TGCAGTGCTAGAGACCGGGACCGCGGAAACACCATATATTTT
abundance: many; j_gene: TRBJ1-5; d_gene: .; v_gene: TRBV7-2; CDR3aa: CASSLARGGSHQPQHF; CDR3nt: TGTGCCAGCAGCTTAGCGAGGGGGGGCTCCCATCAGCCCCAGCATTTT
abundance: few; j_gene: TRBJ1-5; d_gene: .; v_gene: TRBV24-1; CDR3aa: CATSDRGSNQPQHF; CDR3nt: TGTGCCACCAGTGATCGGGGGAGCAATCAGCCCCAGCATTTT
abundance: many; j_gene: TRBJ1-2; d_gene: .; v_gene: TRBV5-1; CDR3aa: CASSLDRQGRAGYTF; CDR3nt: TGCGCCAGCAGCTTGGATCGGCAGGGAAGAGCTGGCTACACCTTC
abundance: .; j_gene: TRBJ2-3; d_gene: .; v_gene: TRBV7-3; CDR3aa: CASSPTDPGVGTQYF; CDR3nt: TGTGCCAGCAGCCCGACCGATCCGGGCGTAGGTACGCAGTATTTT
abundance: .; j_gene: TRBJ1-2; d_gene: TRBD1; v_gene: TRBV28; CDR3aa: CASGQGYGYTF; CDR3nt: TGTGCCAGCGGACAGGGATATGGCTACACCTTC
abundance: .; j_gene: TRBJ2-7; d_gene: TRBD1; v_gene: TRBV5-1; CDR3aa: CASGGQREQCF; CDR3nt: TGCGCCAGCGGGGGACAGCGCGAGCAGTGCTTC
abundance: .; j_gene: TRBJ1-5; d_gene: .; v_gene: TRBV20-1; CDR3aa: CSASNGINQPQHF; CDR3nt: TGCAGTGCTAGTAACGGTATCAATCAGCCCCAGCATTTT
abundance: few; j_gene: TRBJ2-1; d_gene: TRBD2; v_gene: TRBV24-1; CDR3aa: CATRGTSGYNEQFF; CDR3nt: TGTGCCACCAGAGGGACTAGCGGTTACAATGAGCAGTTCTTC
abundance: .; j_gene: TRBJ2-1; d_gene: TRBD1; v_gene: TRBV7-9; CDR3aa: CASSFGTGKSEQFF; CDR3nt: TGTGCCAGCAGCTTTGGGACAGGGAAGAGTGAGCAGTTCTTC
abundance: .; j_gene: TRBJ2-1; d_gene: .; v_gene: TRBV2; CDR3aa: CASSADRIKEQFF; CDR3nt: TGTGCCAGCAGTGCAGACAGGATTAAAGAGCAGTTCTTC
abundance: many; j_gene: TRBJ1-4; d_gene: .; v_gene: TRBV5-1; CDR3aa: CASREGTTNEKLFF; CDR3nt: TGCGCCAGCAGAGAGGGTACAACTAATGAAAAACTGTTTTTT
abundance: .; j_gene: TRBJ1-1; d_gene: .; v_gene: TRBV4-3; CDR3aa: CASSHVDGRTEAFF; CDR3nt: TGCGCCAGCAGCCATGTCGACGGTCGGACTGAAGCTTTCTTT
abundance: .; j_gene: TRBJ1-1; d_gene: .; v_gene: TRBV6-2/TRBV6-3; CDR3aa: CASSYQRNTEAFF; CDR3nt: TGTGCCAGCAGTTACCAAAGAAACACTGAAGCTTTCTTT
abundance: .; j_gene: TRBJ1-1; d_gene: TRBD1; v_gene: TRBV20-1; CDR3aa: CSARIKDRGPSLAFF; CDR3nt: TGCAGTGCTAGAATAAAGGACAGGGGTCCGTCGTTGGCTTTCTTT
abundance: .; j_gene: TRBJ2-5; d_gene: TRBD1; v_gene: TRBV29-1; CDR3aa: CSANGQGAETQYF; CDR3nt: TGCAGCGCGAATGGACAGGGGGCAGAGACCCAGTACTTC